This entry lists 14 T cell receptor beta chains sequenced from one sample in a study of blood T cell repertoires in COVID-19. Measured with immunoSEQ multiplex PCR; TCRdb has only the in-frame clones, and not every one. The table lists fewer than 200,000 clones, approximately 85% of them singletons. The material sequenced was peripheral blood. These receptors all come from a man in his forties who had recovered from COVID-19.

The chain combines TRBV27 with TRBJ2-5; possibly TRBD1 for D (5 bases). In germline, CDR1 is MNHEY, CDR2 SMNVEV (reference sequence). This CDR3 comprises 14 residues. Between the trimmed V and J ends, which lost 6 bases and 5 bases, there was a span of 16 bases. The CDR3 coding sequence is TGTGCCAGCAGCACAGGACCAAAGCTGGAGACCCAGTACTTC. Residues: CASSTGPKLETQYF.

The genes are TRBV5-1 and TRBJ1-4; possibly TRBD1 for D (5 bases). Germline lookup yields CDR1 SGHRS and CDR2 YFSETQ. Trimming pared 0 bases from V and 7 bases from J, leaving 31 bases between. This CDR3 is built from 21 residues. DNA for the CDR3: TGCGCCAGCAGCTTGGTCGGTTTAATGCAGGGTGGGTACCGTTTCTCTGAAAAACTGTTTTTT. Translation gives CASSLVGLMQGGYRFSEKLFF. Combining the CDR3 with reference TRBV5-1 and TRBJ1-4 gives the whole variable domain KAGVTQTPRYLIKTRGQQVTLSCSPISGHRSVSWYQQTPGQGLQFLFEYFSETQRNKGNFPGRFSGRQFSNSRSEMNVSTLELGDSALYLCASSLVGLMQGGYRFSEKLFFGSGTQLSVL.

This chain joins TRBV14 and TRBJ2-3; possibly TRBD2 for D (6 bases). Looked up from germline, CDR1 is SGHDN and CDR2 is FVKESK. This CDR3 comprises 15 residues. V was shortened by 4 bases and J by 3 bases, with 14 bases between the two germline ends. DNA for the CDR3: TGTGCCAGCAGCCCGACCGGGACTTTAACAGATACGCAGTATTTT. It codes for CASSPTGTLTDTQYF.

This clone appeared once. The CDR3 coding sequence is TGTGCCAGCACTCTGGGGGCAGGGATAGCCACCGGGGAGCTGTTTTTT. Protein product: CASTLGAGIATGELFF. This chain connects TRBV7-9 to TRBJ2-2, with a weak D call TRBD1 (6 bases). Trimming removed 7 bases at V and 4 bases at J, with 19 bases between. Germline V gene sequence: CDR1 SEHNR, CDR2 FQNEAQ (reference sequence). This CDR3 contains 16 residues. Together with reference TRBV7-9 and TRBJ2-2, the CDR3 gives the full variable domain: DTGVSQNPRHKITKRGQNVTFRCDPISEHNRLYWYRQTLGQGPEFLTYFQNEAQLEKSRLLSDRFSAERPKGSFSTLEIQRTEQGDSAMYLCASTLGAGIATGELFFGEGSRLTVL.

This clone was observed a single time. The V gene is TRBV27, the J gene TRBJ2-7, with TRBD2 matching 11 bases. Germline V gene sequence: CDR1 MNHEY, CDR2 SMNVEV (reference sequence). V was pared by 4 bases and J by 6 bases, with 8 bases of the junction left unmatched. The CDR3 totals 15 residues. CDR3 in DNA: TGTGCCAGCAGTTCGATGACTAGCGGGACGATCGAGCAGTACTTC. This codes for CASSSMTSGTIEQYF.

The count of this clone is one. CDR3 amino acids: CATSAHGGGGDQFF. The CDR3 DNA is TGTGCCACCAGTGCCCATGGGGGCGGTGGGGACCAGTTCTTC. The rearrangement joins TRBV24-1 to TRBJ2-1; possible D gene TRBD1, 6 bases. Per the germline V gene, CDR1 is KGHDR and CDR2 is SFDVKD. The ends were cut back, 5 bases at V and 13 bases at J, with 20 bases in the middle. The CDR3 is made up of 14 amino acids.

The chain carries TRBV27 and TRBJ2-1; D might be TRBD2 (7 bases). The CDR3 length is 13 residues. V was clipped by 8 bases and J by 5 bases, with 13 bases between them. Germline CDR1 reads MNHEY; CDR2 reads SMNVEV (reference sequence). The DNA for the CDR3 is TGTGCCAGCGGGGGGGGGCGCCACAATGAGCAGTTCTTC. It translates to CASGGGRHNEQFF.

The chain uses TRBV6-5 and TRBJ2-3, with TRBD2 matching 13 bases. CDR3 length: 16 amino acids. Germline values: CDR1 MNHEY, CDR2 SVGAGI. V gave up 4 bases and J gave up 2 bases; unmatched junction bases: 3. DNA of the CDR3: TGTGCCAGCAGTTGGACTAGCGGGGGCCCCACAGATACGCAGTATTTT. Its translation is CASSWTSGGPTDTQYF.

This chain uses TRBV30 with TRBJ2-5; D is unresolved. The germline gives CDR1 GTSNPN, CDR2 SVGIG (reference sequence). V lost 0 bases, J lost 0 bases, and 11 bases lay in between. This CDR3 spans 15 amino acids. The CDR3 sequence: CAWSVGSWYQETQYF. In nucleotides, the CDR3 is TGTGCCTGGAGTGTTGGCAGTTGGTACCAAGAGACCCAGTACTTC. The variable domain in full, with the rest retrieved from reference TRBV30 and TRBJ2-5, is SQTIHQWPATLVQPVGSPLSLECTVEGTSNPNLYWYRQAAGRGLQLLFYSVGIGQISSEVPQNLSASRPQDRQFILSSKKLLLSDSGFYLCAWSVGSWYQETQYFGPGTRLLVL.

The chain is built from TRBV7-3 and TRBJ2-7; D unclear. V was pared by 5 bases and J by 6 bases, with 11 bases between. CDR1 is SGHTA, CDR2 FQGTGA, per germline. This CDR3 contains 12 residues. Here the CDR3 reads CASSAKSGEQYF. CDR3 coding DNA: TGTGCCAGCAGCGCAAAGAGTGGCGAGCAGTACTTC.

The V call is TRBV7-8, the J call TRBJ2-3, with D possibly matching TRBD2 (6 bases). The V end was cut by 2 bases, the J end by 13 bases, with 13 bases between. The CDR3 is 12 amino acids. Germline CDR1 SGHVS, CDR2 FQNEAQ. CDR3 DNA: TGTGCCAGCAGCTTATACAGCTGGGAGGAGTATTTT. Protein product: CASSLYSWEEYF.

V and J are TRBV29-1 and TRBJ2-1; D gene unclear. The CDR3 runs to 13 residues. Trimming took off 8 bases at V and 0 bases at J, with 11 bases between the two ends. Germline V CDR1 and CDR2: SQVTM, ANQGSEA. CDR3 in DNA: TGCAGCTCGGCACGGAGCTCCTACAATGAGCAGTTCTTC. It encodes CSSARSSYNEQFF.

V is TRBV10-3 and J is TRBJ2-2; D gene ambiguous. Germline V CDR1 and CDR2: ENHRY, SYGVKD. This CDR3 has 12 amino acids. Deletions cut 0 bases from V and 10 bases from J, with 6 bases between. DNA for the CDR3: TGTGCCATCAGTGAGTCGGTAGAGGAGCTGTTTTTT. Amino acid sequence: CAISESVEELFF.

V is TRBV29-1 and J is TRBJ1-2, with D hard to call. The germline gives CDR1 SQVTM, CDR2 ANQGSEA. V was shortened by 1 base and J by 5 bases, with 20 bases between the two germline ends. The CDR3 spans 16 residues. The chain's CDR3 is CSVEATAVRGNYGYTF. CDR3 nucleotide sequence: TGCAGCGTTGAAGCGACCGCAGTGAGAGGGAATTATGGCTACACCTTC.